Listed below are T cell receptor beta chains from one sample, sequenced in a study of cytotoxic CD8 clonotypes in ibrutinib-treated CLL. Clones were read by immunoSEQ multiplex PCR, and TCRdb kept only the in-frame ones, dropping some. The table shows 250,000 to 350,000 clones, with 60% to 80% occurring only once. Specimen: PBMCs, collected at disease progression, from a patient treated with ibrutinib. The receptors shown here come from a human donor with chronic lymphocytic leukemia. Both conserved end residues are part of each CDR3. A D gene is named only where the DNA matches it firmly. The listing skips clone size in some rows; elsewhere it reads once, few, many or a size class.

clone_size | j_call | v_call | d_call | cdr3_aa | cdr3_nt
NA | TRBJ2-7 | TRBV5-1 | TRBD1 | CASSPGTGGRYEQYF | TGCGCCAGCAGCCCGGGGACAGGGGGGCGCTACGAGCAGTACTTC
NA | TRBJ1-3 | TRBV5-8 | TRBD1 | CASSFKQGASGNTIYF | TGTGCCAGCAGCTTCAAACAGGGGGCGTCTGGAAACACCATATATTTT
few | TRBJ2-1 | TRBV6-1 | TRBD2 | CASRQTSGGYNEQFF | TGTGCCAGCAGGCAGACTAGCGGGGGCTACAATGAGCAGTTCTTC
NA | TRBJ2-5 | TRBV2 | TRBD1 | CASSGLGQGVETQYF | TGTGCCAGCAGCGGGCTGGGACAGGGGGTTGAGACCCAGTACTTC
few | TRBJ1-1 | TRBV7-6 | NA | CASSSRLATEAFF | TGTGCCAGCAGCTCCAGATTGGCCACTGAAGCTTTCTTT
NA | TRBJ1-3 | TRBV7-9 | NA | CASSPMTPISGNTIYF | TGTGCCAGCAGCCCAATGACACCTATCTCTGGAAACACCATATATTTT
NA | TRBJ2-2 | TRBV5-1 | NA | CASSLSWGDTGELFF | TGCGCCAGCAGCTTGTCCTGGGGTGACACCGGGGAGCTGTTTTTT
NA | TRBJ2-5 | TRBV19 | TRBD1 | CASSALDRDQETQYF | TGTGCCAGTAGTGCCCTCGACAGGGACCAAGAGACCCAGTACTTC
NA | TRBJ2-7 | TRBV6-5 | NA | CASLGGEAREQYF | TGTGCCAGCCTAGGAGGGGAAGCGCGCGAGCAGTACTTC
NA | TRBJ2-7 | TRBV28 | NA | CASSYSRFYEQYF | TGTGCCAGCAGTTATTCGCGGTTCTACGAGCAGTACTTC
NA | TRBJ2-7 | TRBV11-2 | NA | CASSQEGGNSYEQYF | TGTGCCAGCAGCCAAGAGGGGGGGAACTCCTACGAGCAGTACTTC
NA | TRBJ2-7 | TRBV5-1 | NA | CASSLGVSSYEQYF | TGCGCCAGCAGCTTGGGGGTTAGCTCCTACGAGCAGTACTTC
NA | TRBJ1-1 | TRBV29-1 | NA | CSVYKLGLMNTEAFF | TGCAGCGTCTACAAACTGGGGTTAATGAACACTGAAGCTTTCTTT
NA | TRBJ1-2 | TRBV5-1 | NA | CASRVASGYGYTF | TGCGCCAGCCGGGTTGCGTCTGGCTATGGCTACACCTTC
NA | TRBJ2-7 | TRBV5-4 | NA | CASSLFGIGWEQYF | TGTGCCAGCAGCTTGTTTGGGATTGGCTGGGAGCAGTACTTC
NA | TRBJ2-7 | TRBV7-2 | NA | CASSLDSSPPYEQYF | TGTGCCAGCAGCTTAGACAGCTCGCCGCCCTACGAGCAGTACTTC
NA | TRBJ2-4 | TRBV27 | NA | CASGYPAKNIQYF | TGTGCCTCGGGGTACCCCGCCAAAAACATTCAGTACTTC
NA | TRBJ1-3 | TRBV6-6 | NA | CASRPRAGRSGNTIYF | TGTGCCAGCAGACCCCGGGCAGGCCGCTCTGGAAACACCATATATTTT
NA | TRBJ1-5 | TRBV4-2 | NA | CASSQDIGVGNQPQHF | TGTGCCAGCAGCCAAGATATTGGGGTGGGGAATCAGCCCCAGCATTTT
NA | TRBJ2-1 | TRBV7-6 | NA | CASSLGGVAEQFF | TGTGCCAGCAGCTTAGGAGGAGTGGCGGAGCAGTTCTTC
NA | TRBJ1-1 | TRBV6-6 | NA | CASSYRTWGRDTEAFF | TGTGCCAGCAGTTACCGAACTTGGGGGCGAGACACTGAAGCTTTCTTT
NA | TRBJ2-7 | TRBV10-2 | TRBD1 | CASRQGSEQYF | TGCGCCAGCAGACAGGGGAGCGAGCAGTACTTC